Sequencing of this T cell receptor (beta chain) was carried out in a study of cytomegalovirus exposure and HLA in healthy donors. The CDR3 extends over 16 amino acids. Germline loops: CDR1 MDHEN, CDR2 SYDVKM. The study's findings and limits: The study labeled 150 or so TCR beta chains cytomegalovirus-associated. TCR beta V- and J-gene trimming, according to a later analysis, was linked to a missense DCLRE1C variant. More than 15,000 TCR beta sequences were associated with HLA alleles at 0.05 false discovery rate in a later analysis.

With regard to this clone: What it binds is unknown.

PCR employed 60 Vbeta and 13 Jbeta primers. TCRdb's copy holds only in-frame clones and misses some; the assay was immunoSEQ multiplex PCR. This repertoire includes approximately 82,000 clones. The sequence came from a woman aged 60 to 75 in good health and CMV-seronegative. The sequencing sample was made of PBMCs. V usage is TRBV28 and J usage is TRBJ2-5; D perhaps matches TRBD1 (6 bases). Matching the DNA end better, TRBJ2-7 makes the J call doubtful. CDR3 amino acids: CASRGGGGESNGEQYF. DNA for the CDR3: TGTGCCAGCAGAGGGGGTGGTGGGGAGTCTAATGGCGAGCAGTACTTC.